This T cell receptor (beta chain) is drawn from a study of T-cell reconstitution after alpha-beta-depleted transplantation in children. Germline-derived CDR1 and CDR2 are MNHNS and SASEGT. The CDR3 extends over 15 amino acids. V lost 1 base to trimming and J lost 5 bases, with 11 bases between them. Preparation of the TCRbeta library was carried out with unique molecular identifiers. Each CDR3 protein gets one entry after TCRdb re-called the PCR reads with MiXCR. Among roughly 200,000 distinct CDR3 sequences listed, about a tenth were seen once. The TCR was taken from a human donor who donated a stem cell graft to a child with acute lymphoblastic leukemia. The rearrangement joins TRBV6-1 to TRBJ2-2; maybe TRBD2 (6 bases). Material: PBMCs from the stem cell graft donor, obtained from the stem cell graft. The CDR3 DNA follows: TGTGCCAGCAGTGAAGTTTCTAGCGTGACCGGGGAGCTGTTTTTT. This encodes CASSEVSSVTGELFF.